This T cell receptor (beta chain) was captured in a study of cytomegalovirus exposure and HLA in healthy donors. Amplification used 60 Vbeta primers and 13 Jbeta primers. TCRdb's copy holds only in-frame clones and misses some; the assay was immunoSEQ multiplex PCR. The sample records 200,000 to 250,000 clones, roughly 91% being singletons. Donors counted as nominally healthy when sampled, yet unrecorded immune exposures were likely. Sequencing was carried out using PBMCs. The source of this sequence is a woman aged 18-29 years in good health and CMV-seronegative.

In DNA, the CDR3 is TGCGCCAGCAGCTCCCAGGGATGGAATGGCTACACCTTC. Translated, it gives CASSSQGWNGYTF. The chain uses TRBV5-1 and TRBJ1-2, with D possibly matching TRBD1 (5 bases). Trimming took off 3 bases at V and 6 bases at J, with 12 bases between the two ends. The CDR3 is made up of 13 amino acids. Germline lookup yields CDR1 SGHRS and CDR2 YFSETQ. Full variable domain (outside the CDR3, taken from reference TRBV5-1 and TRBJ1-2): KAGVTQTPRYLIKTRGQQVTLSCSPISGHRSVSWYQQTPGQGLQFLFEYFSETQRNKGNFPGRFSGRQFSNSRSEMNVSTLELGDSALYLCASSSQGWNGYTFGSGTRLTVV.